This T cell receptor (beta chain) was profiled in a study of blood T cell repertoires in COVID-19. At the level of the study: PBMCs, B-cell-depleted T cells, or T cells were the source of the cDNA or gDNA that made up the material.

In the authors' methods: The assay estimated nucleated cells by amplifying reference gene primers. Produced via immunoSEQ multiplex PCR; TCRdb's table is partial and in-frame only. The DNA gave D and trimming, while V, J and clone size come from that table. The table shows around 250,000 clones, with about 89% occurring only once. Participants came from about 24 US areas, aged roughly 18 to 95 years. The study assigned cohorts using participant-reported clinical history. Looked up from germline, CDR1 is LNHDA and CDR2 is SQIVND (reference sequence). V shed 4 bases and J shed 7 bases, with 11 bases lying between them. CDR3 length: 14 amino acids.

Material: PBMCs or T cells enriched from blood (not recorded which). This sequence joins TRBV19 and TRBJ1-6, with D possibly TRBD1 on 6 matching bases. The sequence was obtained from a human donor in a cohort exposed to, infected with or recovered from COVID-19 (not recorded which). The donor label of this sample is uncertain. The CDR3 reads CASSNGQPNSPLHF. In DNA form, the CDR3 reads TGTGCCAGTAGTAACGGACAGCCGAATTCACCCCTCCACTTT.